Listed here are 6 T cell receptor beta chains from one sample, sequenced in a study of CD8 T cells in Susac syndrome (dated by TCRdb to 2018 to 2020). Library method: the immunoSEQ multiplex PCR assay. RNA was extracted with the RNeasy kit and roughly 0.45 to 1 ug was reverse transcribed using random hexamers. In-frame beta chains were kept once TCRdb had trimmed the public reads at Q25 with fastp and called clones with MiXCR. Rows are unified per CDR3 protein, each entry keeping the most common DNA and genes. The sample table shows about 430,000 distinct CDR3 sequences, and around 85% are seen once. More than 0.09% of the sample lies in the top ten. The sample comprised CD8+ T cells from PBMCs. The origin of the receptors is a human donor with multiple sclerosis.

The chain carries TRBV7-9 and TRBJ2-7, with unresolved D. Germline V gene lookup returns CDR1 SEHNR and CDR2 FQNEAQ (reference sequence). V lost 6 bases, J lost 0 bases, and 18 bases lay in between. This CDR3 spans 16 amino acids. The CDR3 bases are TGTGCCAGCAGTTCATCACAAGGCCCGAGCTCCTACGAGCAGTACTTC. This encodes CASSSSQGPSSYEQYF.

In this sample, this clonotype turned up a few times. Germline is not matched at one junction end, which may reflect a read error. The V call is TRBV5-1, the J call TRBJ2-1; TRBD2 matches 11 bases. Germline CDR1 and CDR2: SGHRS and YFSETQ. The CDR3 consists of 14 residues. The CDR3 region has the DNA TGTGCCAGCAGTTTAGCGGGAGGGAACAATGAGCAGTTCTTC. Translated, it gives CASSLAGGNNEQFF.

V usage is TRBV20-1 and J usage is TRBJ2-1; 8 positions match TRBD2. The CDR3 has 13 residues. The V segment lost 5 bases and the J segment 3 bases; nucleotides outside the gene matches: 3. The germline CDR1 and CDR2 sequences are DFQATT and SNEGSKA (reference sequence). The CDR3 DNA reads as TGCAGTGCTTTAGCGGGGAACTACAATGAGCAGTTCTTC. It codes for CSALAGNYNEQFF.

The chain uses TRBV4-1 and TRBJ1-1; 7 bases map to TRBD1. Losses at the gene ends were 3 bases for V and 6 bases for J; bases not matched to a gene: 7. CDR3 length: 14 amino acids. The germline V gene encodes CDR1 MGHRA and CDR2 YSYEKL. CDR3: CASSQGRGDAEAFF. DNA of the CDR3: TGCGCCAGCAGCCAGGGCAGGGGGGATGCTGAAGCTTTCTTT.

The genes are TRBV18 and TRBJ2-3; 12 positions agree with TRBD2. J was trimmed by 6 bases and V by 4 bases; bases with no gene match: 8. CDR1 KGHSH and CDR2 LQKENI come from the germline V gene. This CDR3 is built from 16 residues. CDR3 nucleotides: TGTGCCAGCTCACACCCCCCTAGCGGGGGGGCGGATACGCAGTATTTT. Its protein product is CASSHPPSGGADTQYF.

The chain links TRBV6-1 to TRBJ2-2; 9 bases are shared with TRBD1. Per germline, CDR1 MNHNS and CDR2 SASEGT. The CDR3 loop spans 16 amino acids. V lost 9 bases and J lost 4; bases outside the gene matches: 12. The CDR3 is CARKTGGPFPTGELFF. The CDR3 DNA is TGTGCCAGAAAAACAGGGGGCCCTTTCCCCACCGGGGAGCTGTTTTTT.